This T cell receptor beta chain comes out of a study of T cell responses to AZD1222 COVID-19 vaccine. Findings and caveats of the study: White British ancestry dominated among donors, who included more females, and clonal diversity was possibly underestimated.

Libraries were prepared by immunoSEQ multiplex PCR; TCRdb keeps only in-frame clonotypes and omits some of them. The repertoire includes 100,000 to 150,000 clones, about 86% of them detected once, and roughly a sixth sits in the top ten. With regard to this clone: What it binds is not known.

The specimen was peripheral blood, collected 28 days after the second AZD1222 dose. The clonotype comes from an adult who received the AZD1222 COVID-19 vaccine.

CDR3 coding DNA: TGTGCCAGCAGCAGGGGCGGATCACCCCTCCACTTT. This translates into CASSRGGSPLHF. The chain links TRBV9 to TRBJ1-6; D perhaps matches TRBD1 (5 bases). CDR1 is SGDLS, CDR2 YYNGEE, per germline. The CDR3 loop spans 12 amino acids. V shed 4 bases and J shed 10 bases, with 9 bases lying between them.